This TCR beta chain appears in the sequencing data of a study of identical twins. Study-level results: Sharing of beta out-of-frame sequences by twins showed a weaker excess. While abundant cord blood beta clonotypes carried fewer insertions, memory repertoires showed no such pattern.

Points on this clonotype: Its target is unknown.

TCRdb used MiXCR to reprocess the 5' RACE reads, holding one entry per CDR3 protein. This table holds about 900,000 distinct CDR3 sequences, about 12% found once. These data were also reused for a study on yellow fever vaccine responses in identical twins. This second report adds: Twins reportedly appeared to share part of their vaccine T cell response while keeping part individual.

This receptor was taken from a woman younger than 30 in good health. Material: PBMCs.

CDR3 sequence: CAISDSASVNEQYV. Written as DNA, the CDR3 is TGTGCCATCAGTGACTCGGCCTCTGTCAACGAGCAGTACGTC. The V and J genes are TRBV10-3 and TRBJ2-7, with no clear D. V lost 3 bases to trimming and J lost 5 bases, with 14 bases between them. The germline V gene has CDR1 ENHRY and CDR2 SYGVKD. The CDR3 contains 14 residues.